The clone carrying this TCR beta chain is a singleton in its sample. Repertoires were generated with immunoSEQ multiplex PCR, while TCRdb's copy carries only in-frame clones and drops some. The sample carries 80,000 or so clones, 94% recorded once. This specimen belongs to a study of control samples from healthy donors and cancer patients. Germline V gene data show CDR1 as SGHTS and CDR2 as YDEGEE. V trimming: 4 bases; J trimming: 4 bases; junction bases outside the gene matches: 6. The CDR3 spans 14 residues. The chain couples TRBV5-8 to TRBJ1-2; TRBD1 matches at 8 bases. The source material was blood. The origin of this receptor is a woman between 35 and 50 years old in good health. The CDR3 bases are TGTGCCAGCAGCCTGGGACAGGCCCCCTATGGCTACACCTTC. Protein product: CASSLGQAPYGYTF.